This T cell receptor beta chain was sequenced in a study of shared clonotypes between healthy human individuals. Only in-frame clones appear in the TCRdb table, and some are missing; sequencing was by immunoSEQ multiplex PCR. The sample has 2 million to 3 million clones, under 95% seen once. V shed 6 bases, J shed 4 bases, and the junction held 3 bases outside the gene matches. The V gene's germline CDR1 is SNHLY and CDR2 FYNNEI. This CDR3 region has 14 residues. Sequences were obtained from naive CD4+ T cells from PBMCs. Subset described: CD45RA+ positively selected. The V and J genes are TRBV2 and TRBJ1-4, with TRBD1 matching over 9 bases. This TCR derives from a young man in good health. Some clones in this sample may be carry-over from other donors' samples. The chain's CDR3 is CASRGQGFNEKLFF. The CDR3, as DNA: TGTGCCAGCAGGGGACAGGGCTTTAATGAAAAACTGTTTTTT.